The clone carrying this TCR beta chain is identified as medium-sized from frequency. This sample is part of a study of CD8 T cells in cerebrospinal fluid in Alzheimer's disease. The germline V gene has CDR1 SGHTA and CDR2 FQGNSA. The CDR3 has 14 amino acids. TCRdb reanalyzed the 10x single-cell sequencing reads and collapses them to one entry per CDR3 protein, without DNA. The sample table includes roughly 1,100 distinct CDR3 sequences. Source material: cerebrospinal fluid. The sequence came from a human donor with mild cognitive impairment. The rearrangement uses TRBV7-2 and TRBJ2-7; the D call of TRBD2 rests on TCRdb alone, since no DNA is present to check it. CDR3 loop: CASSPQTSTYEQYF.